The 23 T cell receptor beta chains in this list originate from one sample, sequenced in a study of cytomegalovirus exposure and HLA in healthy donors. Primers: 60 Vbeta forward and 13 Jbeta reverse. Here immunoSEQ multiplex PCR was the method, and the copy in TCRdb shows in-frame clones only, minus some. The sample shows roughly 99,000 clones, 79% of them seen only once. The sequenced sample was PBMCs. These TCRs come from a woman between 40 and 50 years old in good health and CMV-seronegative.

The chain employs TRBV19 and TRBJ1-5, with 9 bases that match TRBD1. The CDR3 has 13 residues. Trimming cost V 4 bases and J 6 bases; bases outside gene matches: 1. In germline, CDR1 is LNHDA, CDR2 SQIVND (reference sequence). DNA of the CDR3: TGTGCCAGTAGTAGGGACAGGGCTCAGCCCCAGCATTTT. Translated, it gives CASSRDRAQPQHF.

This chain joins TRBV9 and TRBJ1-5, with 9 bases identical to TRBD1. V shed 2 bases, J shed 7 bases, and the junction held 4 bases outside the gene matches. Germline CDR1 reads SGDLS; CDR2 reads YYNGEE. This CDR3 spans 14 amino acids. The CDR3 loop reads CASSVGQGSQPQHF. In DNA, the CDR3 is TGTGCCAGCAGCGTTGGACAGGGGTCACAGCCCCAGCATTTT.

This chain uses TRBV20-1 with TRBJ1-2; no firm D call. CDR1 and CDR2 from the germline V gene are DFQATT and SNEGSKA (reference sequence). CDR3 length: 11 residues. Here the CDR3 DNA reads TGCAGCGCCGGGGTTGGGGATGGCTACACCTTC. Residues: CSAGVGDGYTF.

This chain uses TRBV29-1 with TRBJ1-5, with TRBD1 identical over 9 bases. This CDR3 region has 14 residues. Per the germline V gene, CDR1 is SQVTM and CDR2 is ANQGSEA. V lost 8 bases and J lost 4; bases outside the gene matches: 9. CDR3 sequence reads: CSFSRGTGNQPQHF. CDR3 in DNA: TGCAGCTTCTCAAGAGGGACAGGGAATCAGCCCCAGCATTTT.

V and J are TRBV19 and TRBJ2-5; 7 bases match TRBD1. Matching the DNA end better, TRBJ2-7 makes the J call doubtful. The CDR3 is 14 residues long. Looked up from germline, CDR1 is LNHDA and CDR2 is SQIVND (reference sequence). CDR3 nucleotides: TGTGCCAGTAGATCAGACAGGGTCTCCTACGAGCAGTACTTC. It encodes CASRSDRVSYEQYF.

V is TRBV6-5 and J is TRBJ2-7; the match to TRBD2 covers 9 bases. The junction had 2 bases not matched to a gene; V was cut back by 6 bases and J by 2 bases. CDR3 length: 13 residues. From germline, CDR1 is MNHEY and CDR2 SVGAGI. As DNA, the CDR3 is TGTGCCAGCAGGGGCGGGGGGGCCTACGAGCAGTACTTC. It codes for CASRGGGAYEQYF.

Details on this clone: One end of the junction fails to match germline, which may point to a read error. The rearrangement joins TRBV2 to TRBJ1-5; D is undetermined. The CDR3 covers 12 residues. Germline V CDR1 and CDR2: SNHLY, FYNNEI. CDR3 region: CASRPGYQPQNF. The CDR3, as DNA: TGTGCCAGCCGACCGGGGTATCAGCCCCAGAATTTT.

CDR3 region: CASSVGSGGAGETQYF. In DNA, the CDR3 is TGTGCCAGCAGCGTAGGTAGCGGGGGGGCCGGGGAGACCCAGTACTTC. The chain links TRBV9 to TRBJ2-5; 11 nucleotides match TRBD2. The V segment lost 0 bases and the J segment 5 bases; nucleotides outside the gene matches: 6. The CDR3 length is 16 residues. Per germline, CDR1 SGDLS and CDR2 YYNGEE.

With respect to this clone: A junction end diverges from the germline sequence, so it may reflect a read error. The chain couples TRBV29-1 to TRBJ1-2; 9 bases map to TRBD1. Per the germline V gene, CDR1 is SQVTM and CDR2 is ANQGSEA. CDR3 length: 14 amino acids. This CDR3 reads CSDYSTGGYYGYPF. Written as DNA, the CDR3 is TGCAGCGACTATAGCACAGGGGGCTACTATGGCTACCCCTTC.

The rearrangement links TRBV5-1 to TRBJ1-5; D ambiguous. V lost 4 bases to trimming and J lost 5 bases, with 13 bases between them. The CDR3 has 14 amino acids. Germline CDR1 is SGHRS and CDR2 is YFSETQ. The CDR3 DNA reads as TGCGCCAGCAGCCAAAGTGGGCCGGATCAGCCCCAGCATTTT. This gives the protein CASSQSGPDQPQHF.

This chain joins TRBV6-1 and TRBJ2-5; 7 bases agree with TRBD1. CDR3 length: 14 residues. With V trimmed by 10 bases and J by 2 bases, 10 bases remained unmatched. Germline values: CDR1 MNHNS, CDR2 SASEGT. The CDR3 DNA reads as TGTGCCACCACACGGGACAGAAGGCAAGAGACCCAGTACTTC. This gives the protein CATTRDRRQETQYF.

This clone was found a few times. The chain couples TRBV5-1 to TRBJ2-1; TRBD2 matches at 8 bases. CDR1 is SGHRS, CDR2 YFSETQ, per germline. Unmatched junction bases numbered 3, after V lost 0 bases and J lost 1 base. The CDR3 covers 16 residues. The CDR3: CASSLGPGGSYNEQFF. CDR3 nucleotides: TGCGCCAGCAGCTTGGGTCCGGGGGGGTCCTACAATGAGCAGTTCTTC.

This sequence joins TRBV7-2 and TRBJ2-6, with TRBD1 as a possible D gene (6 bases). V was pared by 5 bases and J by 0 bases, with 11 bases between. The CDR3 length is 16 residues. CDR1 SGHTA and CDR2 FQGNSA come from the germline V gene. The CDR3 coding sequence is TGTGCCAGCAGCCCGGACAGTAGCTCTGGGGCCAACGTCCTGACTTTC. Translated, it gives CASSPDSSSGANVLTF.

The CDR3 region has the DNA TGTGCCAGCAGCGAAGGAGATCAATTATGGAGGCCCCAGCATTTT. It translates to CASSEGDQLWRPQHF. The chain combines TRBV9 with TRBJ1-5; unclear D gene. CDR3 length: 15 amino acids. Germline V gene data show CDR1 as SGDLS and CDR2 as YYNGEE. Deletions cut 3 bases from V and 9 bases from J, with 19 bases between.

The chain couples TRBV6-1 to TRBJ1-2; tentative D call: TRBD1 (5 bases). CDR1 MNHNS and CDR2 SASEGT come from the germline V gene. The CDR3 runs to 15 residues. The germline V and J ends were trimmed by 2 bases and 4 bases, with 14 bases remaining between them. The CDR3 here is CASSESPGLGYGYTF. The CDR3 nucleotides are TGTGCCAGCAGTGAAAGCCCAGGGCTCGGCTATGGCTACACCTTC.

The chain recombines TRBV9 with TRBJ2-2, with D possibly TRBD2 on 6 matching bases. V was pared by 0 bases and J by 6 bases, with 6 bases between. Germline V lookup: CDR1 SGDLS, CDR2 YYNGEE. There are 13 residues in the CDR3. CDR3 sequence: CASSVASAGELFF. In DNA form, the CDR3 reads TGTGCCAGCAGCGTAGCTAGCGCCGGGGAGCTGTTTTTT.

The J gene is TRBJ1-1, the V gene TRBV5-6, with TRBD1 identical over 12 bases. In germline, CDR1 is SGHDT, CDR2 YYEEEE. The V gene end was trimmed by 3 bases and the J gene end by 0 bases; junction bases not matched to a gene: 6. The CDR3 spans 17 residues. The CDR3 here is CASSWGTGGRMNTEAFF. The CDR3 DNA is TGTGCCAGCAGCTGGGGGACAGGGGGCAGGATGAACACTGAAGCTTTCTTT.

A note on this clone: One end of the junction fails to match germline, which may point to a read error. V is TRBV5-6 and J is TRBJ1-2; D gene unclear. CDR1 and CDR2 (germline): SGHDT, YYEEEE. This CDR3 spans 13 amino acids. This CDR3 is CASSPLGSYGYPF. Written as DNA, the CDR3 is TGTGCCAGCAGCCCGTTGGGCAGCTATGGCTACCCCTTC.

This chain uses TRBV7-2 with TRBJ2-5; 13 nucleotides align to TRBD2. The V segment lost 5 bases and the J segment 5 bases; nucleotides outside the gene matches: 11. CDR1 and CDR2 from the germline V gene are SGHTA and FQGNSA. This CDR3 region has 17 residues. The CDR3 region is CASSAQTSGGARETQYF. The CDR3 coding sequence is TGTGCCAGCAGCGCCCAAACTAGCGGGGGGGCGAGGGAGACCCAGTACTTC.

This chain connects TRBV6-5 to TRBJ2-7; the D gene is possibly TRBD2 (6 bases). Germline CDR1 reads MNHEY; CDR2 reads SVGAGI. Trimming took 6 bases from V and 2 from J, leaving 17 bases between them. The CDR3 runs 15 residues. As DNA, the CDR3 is TGTGCCAGCAGCCTCGCTCGTGGGGGGACCTACGAGCAGTACTTC. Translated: CASSLARGGTYEQYF.

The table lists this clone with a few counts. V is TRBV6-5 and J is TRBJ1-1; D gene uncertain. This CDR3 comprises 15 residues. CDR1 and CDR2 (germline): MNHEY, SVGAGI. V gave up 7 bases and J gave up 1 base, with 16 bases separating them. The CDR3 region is CASTSSGRANTEAFF. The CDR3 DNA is TGTGCCAGCACCTCCTCAGGCAGAGCGAACACTGAAGCTTTCTTT.

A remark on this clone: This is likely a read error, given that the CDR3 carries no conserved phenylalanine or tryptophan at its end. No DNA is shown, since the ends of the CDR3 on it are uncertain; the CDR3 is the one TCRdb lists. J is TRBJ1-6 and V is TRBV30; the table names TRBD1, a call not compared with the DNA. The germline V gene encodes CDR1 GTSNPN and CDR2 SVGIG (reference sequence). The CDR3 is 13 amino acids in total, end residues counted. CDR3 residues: CAWSVGDRGRLQV.

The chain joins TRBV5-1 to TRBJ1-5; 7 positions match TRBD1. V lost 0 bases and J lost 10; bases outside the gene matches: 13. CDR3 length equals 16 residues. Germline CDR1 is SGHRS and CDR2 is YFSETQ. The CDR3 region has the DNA TGCGCCAGCAGCTTGGATGGACAGGACCAAGGTGGTCCCCAGCATTTT. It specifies CASSLDGQDQGGPQHF.